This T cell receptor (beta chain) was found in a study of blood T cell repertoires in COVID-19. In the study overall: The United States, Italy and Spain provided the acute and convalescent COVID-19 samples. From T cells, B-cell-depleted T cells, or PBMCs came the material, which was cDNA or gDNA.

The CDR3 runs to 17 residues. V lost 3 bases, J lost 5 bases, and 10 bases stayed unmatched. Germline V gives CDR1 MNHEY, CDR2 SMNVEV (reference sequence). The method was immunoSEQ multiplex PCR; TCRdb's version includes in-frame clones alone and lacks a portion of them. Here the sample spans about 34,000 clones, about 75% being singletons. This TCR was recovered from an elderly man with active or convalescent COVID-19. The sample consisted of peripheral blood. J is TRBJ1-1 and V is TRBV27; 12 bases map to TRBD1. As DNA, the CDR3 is TGTGCCAGCAGTTTTCTAGGGACAGGGGGCGCGAGGACTGAAGCTTTCTTT. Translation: CASSFLGTGGARTEAFF.